This T cell receptor (beta chain) originates from a study of blood T cell repertoires in COVID-19. On the study more broadly: The cDNA or gDNA used as material had been derived from T cells, B-cell-depleted T cells, or PBMCs.

The germline V and J ends were trimmed by 1 base and 3 bases, with 16 bases remaining between them. The CDR3 is 17 amino acids. The V gene's germline CDR1 is LGHNA and CDR2 YSLEER. Original handling: Nucleated cell counts were estimated from reference gene primer amplification. The protocol was immunoSEQ multiplex PCR, while the TCRdb copy is restricted to in-frame clones and leaves out a portion. That table furnishes V, J and clone size, whereas the DNA furnished D and trimming. The table shows around 300,000 clones, with roughly 90% occurring only once. The receptor comes from a woman in her twenties or thirties with active or convalescent COVID-19. The sequencing input was peripheral blood. This chain uses TRBV4-3 with TRBJ1-3; weak D call: TRBD1 (6 bases). The CDR3 DNA follows: TGCGCCAGCAGCCAAGGCCCCTATGACAGGCATGGAAACACCATATATTTT. Its translation is CASSQGPYDRHGNTIYF.